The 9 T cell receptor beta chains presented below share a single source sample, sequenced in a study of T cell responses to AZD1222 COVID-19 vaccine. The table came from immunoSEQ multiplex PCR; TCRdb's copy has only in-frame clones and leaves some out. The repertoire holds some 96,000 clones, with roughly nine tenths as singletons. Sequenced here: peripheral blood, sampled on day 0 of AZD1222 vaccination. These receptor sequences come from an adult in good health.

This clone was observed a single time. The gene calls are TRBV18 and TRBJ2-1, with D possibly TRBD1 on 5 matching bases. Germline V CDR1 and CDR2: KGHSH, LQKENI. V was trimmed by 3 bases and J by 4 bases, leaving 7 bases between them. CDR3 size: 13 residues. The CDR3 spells CASSPQGYNEQFF. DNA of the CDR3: TGTGCCAGCTCACCCCAGGGTTACAATGAGCAGTTCTTC.

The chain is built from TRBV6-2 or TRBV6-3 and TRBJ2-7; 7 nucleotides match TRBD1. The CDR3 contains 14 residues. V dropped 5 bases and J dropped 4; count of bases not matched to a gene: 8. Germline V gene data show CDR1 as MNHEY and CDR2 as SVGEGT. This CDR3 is CASSVSGTVYEQYF. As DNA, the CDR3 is TGTGCCAGCAGTGTATCCGGGACAGTTTACGAGCAGTACTTC.

CDR3 loop: CASSPGTGLYTTNEKLFF. The CDR3 region has the DNA TGTGCCAGCAGCCCCGGGACAGGCCTGTACACAACTAATGAAAAACTGTTTTTT. The chain combines TRBV2 with TRBJ1-4, with 8 bases matching TRBD1. In germline, CDR1 is SNHLY, CDR2 FYNNEI. CDR3 length: 18 residues. With 6 bases clipped from V and 0 bases from J, the junction kept 12 bases outside the gene matches.

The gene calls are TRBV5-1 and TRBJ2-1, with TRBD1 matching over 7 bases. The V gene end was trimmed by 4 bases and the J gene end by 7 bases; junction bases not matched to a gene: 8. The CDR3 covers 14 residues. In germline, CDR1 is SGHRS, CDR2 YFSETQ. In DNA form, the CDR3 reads TGCGCCAGCAGCAAACAGGGGTATTGGAATGAGCAGTTCTTC. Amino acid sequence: CASSKQGYWNEQFF. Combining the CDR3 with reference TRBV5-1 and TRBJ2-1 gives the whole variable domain KAGVTQTPRYLIKTRGQQVTLSCSPISGHRSVSWYQQTPGQGLQFLFEYFSETQRNKGNFPGRFSGRQFSNSRSEMNVSTLELGDSALYLCASSKQGYWNEQFFGPGTRLTVL.

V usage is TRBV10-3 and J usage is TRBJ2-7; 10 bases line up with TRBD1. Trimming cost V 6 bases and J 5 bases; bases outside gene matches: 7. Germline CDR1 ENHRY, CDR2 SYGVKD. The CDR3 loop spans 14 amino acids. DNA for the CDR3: TGTGCCATCAGCGACGACAGGGGGCTGAACGAGCAGTACTTC. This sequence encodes CAISDDRGLNEQYF.

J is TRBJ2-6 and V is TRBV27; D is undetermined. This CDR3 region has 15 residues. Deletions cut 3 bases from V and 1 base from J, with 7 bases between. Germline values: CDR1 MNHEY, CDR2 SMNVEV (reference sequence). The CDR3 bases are TGTGCCAGCAGTTTCGGACGGTCTGGGGCCAACGTCCTGACTTTC. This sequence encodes CASSFGRSGANVLTF.

CDR3 coding DNA: TGTGCCATCAGTGCGGGAGCGGCAGATACGCAGTATTTT. It translates to CAISAGAADTQYF. The chain joins TRBV10-3 to TRBJ2-3, with D possibly TRBD2 on 6 matching bases. Germline CDR1 is ENHRY and CDR2 is SYGVKD. V was shortened by 4 bases and J by 4 bases, with 9 bases between the two germline ends. This CDR3 is built from 13 residues.

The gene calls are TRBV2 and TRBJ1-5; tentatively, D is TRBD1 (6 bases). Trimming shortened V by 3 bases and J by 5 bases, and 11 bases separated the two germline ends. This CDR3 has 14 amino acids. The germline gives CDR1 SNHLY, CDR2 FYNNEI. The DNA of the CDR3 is TGTGCCAGCAGTGAGCAACAGGGTTATCAGCCCCAGCATTTT. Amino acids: CASSEQQGYQPQHF.

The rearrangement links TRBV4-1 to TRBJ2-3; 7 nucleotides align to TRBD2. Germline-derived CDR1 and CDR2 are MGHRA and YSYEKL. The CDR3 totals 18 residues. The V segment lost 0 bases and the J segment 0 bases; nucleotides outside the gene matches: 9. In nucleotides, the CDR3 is TGCGCCAGCAGCCAAGATCCTGCTAGCGGCCTAAGCACAGATACGCAGTATTTT. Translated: CASSQDPASGLSTDTQYF.